This passage covers 7 T cell receptor beta chains from one sample sequenced in a study of blood T cell repertoires in COVID-19. Here immunoSEQ multiplex PCR was the method, and the copy in TCRdb shows in-frame clones only, minus some. The profile shows 300,000 to 350,000 clones, 88% of them singletons. The sequenced sample consisted of peripheral blood. All receptors derive from a woman between 70 and 85 years old with COVID-19, enrolled during active disease.

The chain carries TRBV7-2 and TRBJ1-5; weak D call: TRBD1 (6 bases). The CDR3 is 15 residues long. CDR1 and CDR2 (germline): SGHTA, FQGNSA. V lost 6 bases and J lost 0, with 12 bases in between. CDR3 nucleotide sequence: TGTGCCAGCAGACAATCAGGGGATAGCAATCAGCCCCAGCATTTT. Translated: CASRQSGDSNQPQHF.

CDR3 protein: CASSHGVNYGYTF. CDR3 DNA: TGTGCCAGCAGCCACGGGGTTAACTATGGCTACACCTTC. The chain has TRBV5-5 and TRBJ1-2; no reliable D call. The ends were cut back, 4 bases at V and 1 base at J, with 8 bases in the middle. This CDR3 region has 13 residues. Germline V gene sequence: CDR1 SGHKS, CDR2 YYEKEE (reference sequence). The whole variable domain, remainder taken from reference TRBV5-5 and TRBJ1-2, is DAGVTQSPTHLIKTRGQQVTLRCSPISGHKSVSWYQQVLGQGPQFIFQYYEKEERGRGNFPDRFSARQFPNYSSELNVNALLLGDSALYLCASSHGVNYGYTFGSGTRLTVV.

On this clone: The sample holds other DNA sequences that translate to the same CDR3. J is TRBJ1-5 and V is TRBV24-1; D is unclear. The CDR3 contains 13 residues. V was shortened by 2 bases and J by 2 bases, with 3 bases between the two germline ends. Germline V CDR1 and CDR2: KGHDR, SFDVKD. The CDR3 spells CATSDSGNQPQHF. CDR3 DNA sequence: TGTGCCACCAGTGATTCGGGCAATCAGCCCCAGCATTTT.

The chain couples TRBV10-3 to TRBJ2-2; 7 bases fit TRBD1. V was pared by 8 bases and J by 7 bases, with 13 bases of the junction left unmatched. Per the germline V gene, CDR1 is ENHRY and CDR2 is SYGVKD. The CDR3 length is 15 residues. CDR3 bases: TGTGCCATCGGTACGGGACAGAGTACCCACGGGGAGCTGTTTTTT. Translated: CAIGTGQSTHGELFF.

The CDR3 region has the DNA TGTGCCAGCAGACCGGGGACAGGGGGTTCAGATACGCAGTATTTT. Amino acid sequence: CASRPGTGGSDTQYF. The chain recombines TRBV7-2 with TRBJ2-3; 11 bases agree with TRBD1. Germline-derived CDR1 and CDR2 are SGHTA and FQGNSA. The CDR3 has 15 amino acids. J lost 4 bases, V lost 6 bases, and 6 bases had no gene match.

This clone was seen once. The chain couples TRBV5-1 to TRBJ2-7; maybe TRBD1 (6 bases). V shed 2 bases and J shed 2 bases, with 11 bases lying between them. CDR1 is SGHRS and CDR2 is YFSETQ in the germline V gene. CDR3 size: 14 residues. CDR3 residues: CASSFRGETYEQYF. In DNA form, the CDR3 reads TGCGCCAGCAGCTTCAGGGGCGAAACCTACGAGCAGTACTTC. The entire variable domain, with the rest obtained from reference TRBV5-1 and TRBJ2-7, is as follows: KAGVTQTPRYLIKTRGQQVTLSCSPISGHRSVSWYQQTPGQGLQFLFEYFSETQRNKGNFPGRFSGRQFSNSRSEMNVSTLELGDSALYLCASSFRGETYEQYFGPGTRLTVT.

V and J are TRBV5-1 and TRBJ1-2, with D possibly matching TRBD1 (6 bases). The CDR3 is 15 residues long. Germline CDR1 SGHRS, CDR2 YFSETQ. V was trimmed by 4 bases and J by 4 bases, leaving 17 bases between them. The CDR3 spells CASSEGDQESYGYTF. The CDR3 DNA sequence: TGCGCCAGCAGCGAGGGGGATCAAGAGAGCTATGGCTACACCTTC.